This T cell receptor beta chain originates from a study of beta chain features in type 1 diabetes. The study, taken as a whole, reports: Shorter templates may be favored by PCR, equally so in patients and controls. Within the patient group, naive, central memory and Treg TCRB repertoires appeared more similar to each other than within healthy donors. More deletions and fewer insertions at VDJ junctions were found in patients with type 1 diabetes.

Purity exceeded 95% in all sorted populations. As every portion of the isolated RNA was reverse transcribed, the sequencing read expressed TCRB transcripts. The protocol was immunoSEQ multiplex PCR, while the TCRdb copy is restricted to in-frame clones and leaves out a portion. Of about 330,000 clones in the sample, 9.5% to 12% were seen once. This clone came up a few times. Its antigen is undetermined. The V and J ends lost 7 bases and 4 bases respectively, with 9 bases between them. From germline, CDR1 is DFQATT and CDR2 SNEGSKA (reference sequence). This CDR3 is built from 11 residues. This TCR was recovered from a woman younger than 45 in good health. Sample: naive CD4+ T cells from blood. The V call is TRBV20-1, the J call TRBJ2-3; D might be TRBD2 (5 bases). For the CDR3, the DNA is TGCAGTGAGAGGCGGGCAGATACGCAGTATTTT. The encoded protein is CSERRADTQYF.